The 12 T cell receptor beta chains listed next were all sequenced from one sample in a study of blood T cell repertoires in COVID-19. Profiling relied on immunoSEQ multiplex PCR, and the TCRdb table lists in-frame clones only, not all of them. The table has around 300,000 clones, under 90% seen once. The source material was peripheral blood. These receptors all come from a woman aged 40 to 49 who had recovered from COVID-19.

V gene TRBV27 combines with J gene TRBJ2-7, with TRBD2 identical over 14 bases. With V trimmed by 0 bases and J by 5 bases, 9 bases remained unmatched. Germline-derived CDR1 and CDR2 are MNHEY and SMNVEV (reference sequence). The CDR3 spans 18 residues. This chain's CDR3 is CASSLSLGLAGAQDEQYF. CDR3 nucleotide sequence: TGTGCCAGCAGTTTATCGTTGGGACTAGCGGGAGCCCAGGACGAGCAGTACTTC.

This clone was observed once. The V and J genes are TRBV11-3 and TRBJ2-5; D gene unclear. CDR1 and CDR2 from the germline V gene are SGHNT and YENEEA. CDR3 size: 12 residues. Trimming removed 0 bases at V and 5 bases at J, with 4 bases between. In DNA form, the CDR3 reads TGTGCCAGCAGCTTAGATCGGGAGACCCAGTACTTC. Protein: CASSLDRETQYF.

The genes are TRBV19 and TRBJ2-7, with a possible D match to TRBD1 (6 bases). The V gene lost 3 bases and the J gene lost 2 bases, with 17 bases spanning the gap. The length of the CDR3 is 16 residues. CDR1 and CDR2 (germline): LNHDA, SQIVND (reference sequence). In nucleotides, the CDR3 is TGTGCCAGTAGTATTCCAGGGGCCCGAAACACCTACGAGCAGTACTTC. Translation: CASSIPGARNTYEQYF.

In this sample, this clone turned up a few times. Other DNA sequences from this sample encode an identical CDR3 as well. The chain employs TRBV5-1 and TRBJ2-2; 12 bases fit TRBD1. V trimming: 4 bases; J trimming: 4 bases; junction bases outside the gene matches: 2. This CDR3 comprises 15 residues. Germline-derived CDR1 and CDR2 are SGHRS and YFSETQ. CDR3 region: CASSLGQGATGELFF. In DNA, the CDR3 is TGCGCCAGCAGCCTGGGACAGGGGGCCACCGGGGAGCTGTTTTTT.

The chain has TRBV18 and TRBJ1-5, with 10 bases matching TRBD1. The J segment lost 5 bases and the V segment lost 6 bases, leaving 7 bases of the junction unmatched. This CDR3 is 15 amino acids long. CDR1 is KGHSH, CDR2 LQKENI, per germline. The CDR3 region is CASSGAGQGYQPQHF. The CDR3 nucleotides read TGTGCCAGCTCCGGCGCGGGACAGGGGTATCAGCCCCAGCATTTT.

The rearrangement links TRBV10-3 to TRBJ2-1; D possibly corresponds to TRBD2 (5 bases). The V gene's germline CDR1 is ENHRY and CDR2 SYGVKD. The CDR3 has 15 amino acids. The V and J ends lost 3 bases and 5 bases respectively, with 14 bases between them. The CDR3 region is CAISDPSRADNEQFF. The CDR3 DNA reads TGTGCCATCAGTGATCCCTCGCGGGCCGACAATGAGCAGTTCTTC.

The V and J genes are TRBV29-1 and TRBJ2-5; 7 positions match TRBD1. There are 12 residues in the CDR3. The germline CDR1 and CDR2 sequences are SQVTM and ANQGSEA. The trim removed 7 bases at V and 5 bases at J, leaving 7 bases unmatched. The CDR3 DNA reads TGCAGCGGGACCGGGACAGTGGAGACCCAGTACTTC. Translating gives CSGTGTVETQYF.

The chain carries TRBV7-9 and TRBJ1-3; no reliable D call. V lost 5 bases to trimming and J lost 4 bases, with 15 bases between them. This CDR3 has 15 amino acids. Germline lookup yields CDR1 SEHNR and CDR2 FQNEAQ (reference sequence). CDR3 amino acids: CASSPDQAGGNTIYF. The DNA of the CDR3 is TGTGCCAGCAGCCCAGACCAGGCGGGGGGAAACACCATATATTTT.

The chain carries TRBV24-1 and TRBJ2-1; D possibly corresponds to TRBD2 (6 bases). The CDR3 consists of 16 residues. CDR1 and CDR2 (germline): KGHDR, SFDVKD. V was shortened by 3 bases and J by 5 bases, with 16 bases between the two germline ends. The CDR3 here is CATSDQTGLGNNEQFF. CDR3 nucleotides: TGTGCCACCAGTGATCAGACGGGACTGGGTAACAATGAGCAGTTCTTC.

This sequence joins TRBV3-1 (or the pseudogene TRBV3-2) and TRBJ2-5; 7 bases match TRBD2. This CDR3 contains 15 residues. The germline CDR1 and CDR2 sequences are LGHDT and YNNKEL (reference sequence). With 6 bases clipped from V and 0 bases from J, the junction kept 7 bases outside the gene matches. The CDR3 DNA is TGTGCCAGCAGTCGGGACGGGGGGTACCAAGAGACCCAGTACTTC. Protein product: CASSRDGGYQETQYF.

This chain uses TRBV28 with TRBJ1-4; TRBD1 matches at 8 bases. The germline gives CDR1 MDHEN, CDR2 SYDVKM. Unmatched junction bases numbered 9, after V lost 7 bases and J lost 8 bases. CDR3 size: 14 residues. The CDR3 region has the DNA TGTGCCAGCACCACAGGACAGGGCACAGAAAAACTGTTTTTT. Its translation: CASTTGQGTEKLFF.

The gene calls are TRBV20-1 and TRBJ1-2; D not resolved. The germline gives CDR1 DFQATT, CDR2 SNEGSKA (reference sequence). There are 13 residues in the CDR3. Trimming removed 3 bases at V and 5 bases at J, with 13 bases between. The chain's CDR3 is CSASRGGIYGYTF. CDR3 DNA sequence: TGCAGTGCTAGTCGGGGAGGTATTTATGGCTACACCTTC.